This T cell receptor beta chain was retrieved from a study of cytomegalovirus exposure and HLA in healthy donors. Study summary: As an earlier analysis found, some 170 million T cells yielded approximately 110 million unique TCR beta sequences. Notes on the study in general: An Asian-associated ancestry cluster reportedly showed fewer N-insertions than the roughly 700-donor mean in a later analysis.

The PCR employed 60 Vbeta primers together with 13 Jbeta primers. Sequenced by immunoSEQ multiplex PCR; TCRdb stores in-frame clones only, minus some. The sample gives about 150,000 clones, approximately 80% of which show up once; roughly 5.3% is in the top ten. Trimming cost V 5 bases and J 0 bases; bases outside gene matches: 5. CDR3 size: 16 residues. In germline, CDR1 is LNHDA, CDR2 SQIVND (reference sequence). As to this clone: What it binds is unknown.

The chain combines TRBV19 with TRBJ1-1; 11 nucleotides agree with TRBD1. The sequenced sample was PBMCs. The sequence was obtained from a woman aged 40-49 years in good health and CMV-seropositive. In DNA, the CDR3 is TGTGCCAGTAGTCCGTGGACAGGGGGCATGAACACTGAAGCTTTCTTT. The encoded protein is CASSPWTGGMNTEAFF.